Listed below are T cell receptor beta chains from one sample, sequenced in a study of CXCR3-negative and CXCR3-positive naive CD8 T cells. One entry per CDR3 protein, without DNA, is what TCRdb gives after re-calling the 5' RACE reads. Its table records tens of thousands of distinct CDR3 sequences. The sequenced sample was naive CXCR3- CD8+ T cells from blood. These receptors were taken from a human donor in good health. Some clones in this sample may be carry-over from other donors' samples. Each CDR3 is given with its conserved first and last residue. Each record gives: V gene, clone size, J gene, CDR3 protein. Size is omitted from some rows. Given values are once, few, many or a class for expanded clones.

v_gene: TRBV5-1; abundance: NA; j_gene: TRBJ2-4; CDR3aa: CASSSDVAKNIQYF
v_gene: TRBV19; abundance: NA; j_gene: TRBJ2-3; CDR3aa: CASSLRSRTSGLDTQYF
v_gene: TRBV29-1; abundance: NA; j_gene: TRBJ1-1; CDR3aa: CSVEVWDRVSDTEAFF
v_gene: TRBV10-3; abundance: NA; j_gene: TRBJ2-3; CDR3aa: CAISESRGDTQYF
v_gene: TRBV29-1; abundance: NA; j_gene: TRBJ2-5; CDR3aa: CSVDDWTEQETQYF
v_gene: TRBV29-1; abundance: NA; j_gene: TRBJ1-2; CDR3aa: CSTPQRGYGYTF
v_gene: TRBV29-1; abundance: NA; j_gene: TRBJ1-2; CDR3aa: CSVETVDYGYTF
v_gene: TRBV11-2; abundance: NA; j_gene: TRBJ2-7; CDR3aa: CTSSLGPGYEQYF
v_gene: TRBV29-1; abundance: NA; j_gene: TRBJ1-1; CDR3aa: CSVNPGQGMNTEAFF
v_gene: TRBV29-1; abundance: medium-sized; j_gene: TRBJ2-5; CDR3aa: CSVDLVSGTETQYF
v_gene: TRBV5-1; abundance: NA; j_gene: TRBJ1-1; CDR3aa: CASRNGQGTTEDFF
v_gene: TRBV5-5; abundance: NA; j_gene: TRBJ2-3; CDR3aa: CASSLGPAGEDTQYF
v_gene: TRBV14; abundance: NA; j_gene: TRBJ2-1; CDR3aa: CASSQMGGELDEQFF
v_gene: TRBV4-1; abundance: NA; j_gene: TRBJ2-5; CDR3aa: CASSPNGAGHSDEQETQYF
v_gene: TRBV3-1; abundance: NA; j_gene: TRBJ2-1; CDR3aa: CASSRELAGGNNEQFF
v_gene: TRBV29-1; abundance: NA; j_gene: TRBJ2-7; CDR3aa: CSALRTSGTWEQYF
v_gene: TRBV4-1; abundance: NA; j_gene: TRBJ2-1; CDR3aa: CASSQGRTVSSYNEQFF
v_gene: TRBV29-1; abundance: NA; j_gene: TRBJ2-7; CDR3aa: CSVWVGNYEQYF
v_gene: TRBV7-9; abundance: NA; j_gene: TRBJ1-5; CDR3aa: CASSSLTPEGNQPQHF
v_gene: TRBV10-3; abundance: NA; j_gene: TRBJ2-1; CDR3aa: CAISESTLIAVYNEQFF
v_gene: TRBV7-9; abundance: NA; j_gene: TRBJ1-1; CDR3aa: CASTLPGDEAFF
v_gene: TRBV11-2; abundance: NA; j_gene: TRBJ2-3; CDR3aa: CASSSGRRTDTQYF
v_gene: TRBV21-1; abundance: NA; j_gene: TRBJ1-5; CDR3aa: CASSKKSRLTFNQPQHF
v_gene: TRBV18; abundance: NA; j_gene: TRBJ2-7; CDR3aa: CASSPLGTVSYEQYF
v_gene: TRBV7-6; abundance: NA; j_gene: TRBJ2-7; CDR3aa: CASSPVDYSYEQYF
v_gene: TRBV29-1; abundance: NA; j_gene: TRBJ2-1; CDR3aa: CSVMPGLSSGGGNEQFF
v_gene: TRBV7-2; abundance: NA; j_gene: TRBJ1-2; CDR3aa: CASSLEGGTTNYGYTF
v_gene: TRBV29-1; abundance: NA; j_gene: TRBJ2-3; CDR3aa: CSVRGGTSVGDTQYF
v_gene: TRBV4-3; abundance: NA; j_gene: TRBJ2-7; CDR3aa: CASSQERLRETYEQYF
v_gene: TRBV4-3; abundance: NA; j_gene: TRBJ2-6; CDR3aa: CASSQDGGAGANVLTF
v_gene: TRBV21-1; abundance: NA; j_gene: TRBJ1-1; CDR3aa: CASSKGSFLTEAFF
v_gene: TRBV5-1; abundance: NA; j_gene: TRBJ2-1; CDR3aa: CASSLARGSSYNEQFF
v_gene: TRBV5-1; abundance: NA; j_gene: TRBJ2-1; CDR3aa: CASSLDRAPYNEQFF
v_gene: TRBV7-6; abundance: NA; j_gene: TRBJ2-1; CDR3aa: CASSSRLENEQFF
v_gene: TRBV6-5; abundance: NA; j_gene: TRBJ2-1; CDR3aa: CASSPIGGGQFEQFF
v_gene: TRBV7-9; abundance: NA; j_gene: TRBJ1-1; CDR3aa: CASSPRTELNTEAFF
v_gene: TRBV5-4; abundance: NA; j_gene: TRBJ2-1; CDR3aa: CASSFVTGRARTNEQFF
v_gene: TRBV29-1; abundance: NA; j_gene: TRBJ2-1; CDR3aa: CSVESRGENNEQFF
v_gene: TRBV29-1; abundance: NA; j_gene: TRBJ2-5; CDR3aa: CSVPLTEQETQYF
v_gene: TRBV14; abundance: NA; j_gene: TRBJ2-7; CDR3aa: CASSQGAGSYEQYF
v_gene: TRBV5-1; abundance: NA; j_gene: TRBJ2-1; CDR3aa: CASSLQGIINERFF
v_gene: TRBV28; abundance: NA; j_gene: TRBJ1-5; CDR3aa: CASSGTPRNQPQHF
v_gene: TRBV30; abundance: NA; j_gene: TRBJ2-7; CDR3aa: CAWSVGTGENEQYF
v_gene: TRBV20-1; abundance: NA; j_gene: TRBJ2-1; CDR3aa: CSAIIAGSSYNEQFF
v_gene: TRBV10-3; abundance: NA; j_gene: TRBJ2-3; CDR3aa: CAISEGGNTQYF
v_gene: TRBV20-1; abundance: NA; j_gene: TRBJ1-1; CDR3aa: CSARGDAAEAFF
v_gene: TRBV12-3/TRBV12-4; abundance: NA; j_gene: TRBJ2-1; CDR3aa: CASSLAGGSIEQFF
v_gene: TRBV20-1; abundance: NA; j_gene: TRBJ1-5; CDR3aa: CSAWDRDSNQPQHF
v_gene: TRBV5-1; abundance: NA; j_gene: TRBJ1-1; CDR3aa: CASSLGAEAFF
v_gene: TRBV3-1; abundance: NA; j_gene: TRBJ2-1; CDR3aa: CASSPYDSGGYNEQFF
v_gene: TRBV5-5; abundance: NA; j_gene: TRBJ2-5; CDR3aa: CASSRPPGLAGVRETQYF
v_gene: TRBV20-1; abundance: NA; j_gene: TRBJ2-7; CDR3aa: CSARDSYEQYF
v_gene: TRBV28; abundance: NA; j_gene: TRBJ2-7; CDR3aa: CASSSKGLAGVREQYF
v_gene: TRBV28; abundance: NA; j_gene: TRBJ2-7; CDR3aa: CASSLAGVLSYEQYF
v_gene: TRBV6-5; abundance: NA; j_gene: TRBJ2-5; CDR3aa: CASSNGLAGRETRYF